This TCR beta chain was recorded in a study of T cell repertoires in cytomegalovirus infection. Study findings and constraints: Dominant in the ex vivo response were TCR beta clonotypes restricted by HLA-C and specific for CMV.

There are a few counts of this clonotype. The target antigen is unknown. TCRdb passed the reads through MiXCR, listing each CDR3 protein once. In the table there are about 770,000 distinct CDR3 sequences, 25% to 35% of which are singletons. Deletions cut 5 bases from V and 3 bases from J, with 13 bases between. Germline lookup yields CDR1 SEHNR and CDR2 FQNEAQ (reference sequence). This CDR3 is 15 amino acids long. The TCR originated in a human donor in good health (CMV status not recorded). Some clones in this sample may be carry-over from other donors' samples. This rearrangement joins TRBV7-9 to TRBJ1-4, with a possible D match to TRBD1 (5 bases). Specimen: cultured CD8+ T cells from PBMCs, collected from culture after CMV antigen stimulation. The CDR3 sequence is CASSQDRDPNEKLFF. CDR3 coding DNA: TGTGCCAGCAGCCAAGACAGAGATCCTAATGAAAAACTGTTTTTT.